This T cell receptor (beta chain) derives from a study of Ad26.COV2.S vaccination and SARS-CoV-2 variants. Concerning this clone itself: Its specificity is not known.

Sequencing used immunoSEQ multiplex PCR; TCRdb keeps in-frame clones, though not all of them. The table lists fewer than 500,000 clones, roughly 91% of them singletons. Notes on the study in general: Similar non-spike TCR breadth was seen in vaccine and placebo recipients.

This sample's treatment: over 15 received Ad26.COV2.S at low or high dose, single or two shots; a few received placebo; per-sample allocation not given. Following the first vaccine or placebo injection, samples were taken on day 63. The germline gives CDR1 SGHRS, CDR2 YFSETQ. The CDR3 spans 18 residues. V lost 6 bases and J lost 2; bases outside the gene matches: 12. The V gene is TRBV5-1, the J gene TRBJ2-7; 15 bases fit TRBD2. The clonotype comes from a person between 18 and 60 years old who received the Ad26.COV2.S COVID-19 vaccine or a placebo. The sequencing here drew on peripheral blood, taken in a trial of Ad26.COV2.S vaccine versus placebo. Written as DNA, the CDR3 is TGCGCCAGCACCCCGGGACTAGCGGGAGGAAATAGCCCCTACGAGCAGTACTTC. It translates to CASTPGLAGGNSPYEQYF.